The rows below give T cell receptor beta chains drawn from one sample of a study of blood T cell repertoires in COVID-19. The data were produced by immunoSEQ multiplex PCR, yet TCRdb's version contains in-frame clones alone and is incomplete. The sample holds around 130,000 clones, more than 75% seen once. Material for sequencing was peripheral blood. The receptors were sampled from a man in his fifties or sixties with acute or convalescent COVID-19. CDR3s include the opening cysteine and the closing phenylalanine or tryptophan. The order of the fields is CDR3 protein, CDR3 DNA, D gene, clone size, V gene, J gene. The D gene is left open where the match is weak. Size is stated for part of the rows, as once, few or many counts, or as a class when the clone is expanded.

CDR3 protein: CASGPGGSGANVLTF; CDR3 DNA: TGTGCCAGCGGCCCAGGGGGCTCTGGGGCCAACGTCCTGACTTTC; D gene: TRBD1; clone size: NA; V gene: TRBV6-2/TRBV6-3; J gene: TRBJ2-6
CDR3 protein: CASSFDIPVEQFF; CDR3 DNA: TGTGCCAGCAGCTTCGACATTCCGGTCGAGCAGTTCTTC; D gene: NA; clone size: NA; V gene: TRBV7-9; J gene: TRBJ2-1
CDR3 protein: CASSRTTIRGNLSYEQYF; CDR3 DNA: TGTGCCAGCAGCCGCACGACAATCAGGGGAAACCTCTCCTACGAGCAGTACTTC; D gene: NA; clone size: once; V gene: TRBV7-9; J gene: TRBJ2-7
CDR3 protein: CASSWREGYDTQYF; CDR3 DNA: TGTGCCAGCAGTTGGCGGGAGGGCTACGATACGCAGTATTTT; D gene: TRBD2; clone size: NA; V gene: TRBV6-5; J gene: TRBJ2-3
CDR3 protein: CASSYSVDGGGTEAFF; CDR3 DNA: TGTGCCAGCAGTTACTCGGTCGACGGGGGGGGAACTGAAGCTTTCTTT; D gene: NA; clone size: NA; V gene: TRBV6-6; J gene: TRBJ1-1
CDR3 protein: CASSWDRDIGELFF; CDR3 DNA: TGTGCCAGCAGTTGGGACAGAGATATCGGGGAGCTGTTTTTT; D gene: TRBD1; clone size: NA; V gene: TRBV6-5; J gene: TRBJ2-2
CDR3 protein: CASSLPGQGPNSPLHF; CDR3 DNA: TGTGCCAGCAGTCTCCCCGGACAGGGCCCTAATTCACCCCTCCACTTT; D gene: TRBD1; clone size: NA; V gene: TRBV28; J gene: TRBJ1-6
CDR3 protein: CASSLGTGGEKLFF; CDR3 DNA: TGTGCCAGCAGCTTGGGGACAGGGGGCGAAAAACTGTTTTTT; D gene: TRBD1; clone size: NA; V gene: TRBV5-5; J gene: TRBJ1-4
CDR3 protein: CASSSRQGDGYTF; CDR3 DNA: TGTGCCAGCAGTTCCCGACAGGGGGATGGCTACACCTTC; D gene: TRBD1; clone size: NA; V gene: TRBV6-6; J gene: TRBJ1-2
CDR3 protein: CASSLRGGRQETQYF; CDR3 DNA: TGTGCCAGCAGCTTAAGAGGAGGACGACAAGAGACCCAGTACTTC; D gene: NA; clone size: NA; V gene: TRBV7-3; J gene: TRBJ2-5
CDR3 protein: CASSVDVSSTNTGELFF; CDR3 DNA: TGTGCCAGCAGCGTTGACGTTAGCTCCACGAACACCGGGGAGCTGTTTTTT; D gene: NA; clone size: NA; V gene: TRBV9; J gene: TRBJ2-2
CDR3 protein: CASSLGTGMSYTF; CDR3 DNA: TGTGCCAGCAGCTTAGGGACAGGGATGAGCTACACCTTC; D gene: TRBD1; clone size: NA; V gene: TRBV7-8; J gene: TRBJ1-2